Following are 20 T cell receptor beta chains from one sample sequenced in a study of CD8 T cells in Susac syndrome. cDNA came from around 0.5 to 1 ug RNA primed by random hexamers. TCRdb reanalysed the immunoSEQ multiplex PCR reads using MiXCR and keeps one entry per CDR3 protein. The repertoire holds around 99,000 distinct CDR3 sequences, with approximately 96% as singletons. The specimen was CD4+ T cells from PBMCs. The receptors stem from a human donor in good health.

This rearrangement joins TRBV20-1 to TRBJ1-2; D unresolved. Germline-derived CDR1 and CDR2 are DFQATT and SNEGSKA (reference sequence). This CDR3 has 10 amino acids. V gave up 7 bases and J gave up 5 bases, with 8 bases separating them. This CDR3 is CSGAPYGYTF. CDR3 nucleotides: TGCAGTGGGGCACCGTATGGCTACACCTTC.

J is TRBJ1-6 and V is TRBV2; a possible D gene is TRBD1 (6 bases). V shed 8 bases and J shed 9 bases, with 23 bases lying between them. Germline assignment: CDR1 SNHLY and CDR2 FYNNEI. The CDR3 is 16 amino acids. CDR3 region: CASSRDKADIGSPLHF. CDR3 coding DNA: TGTGCCAGCTCTCGGGACAAGGCGGATATCGGTTCACCCCTCCACTTT. Full variable domain (remainder filled in from reference TRBV2 and TRBJ1-6): EPEVTQTPSHQVTQMGQEVILRCVPISNHLYFYWYRQILGQKVEFLVSFYNNEISEKSEIFDDQFSVERPDGSNFTLKIRSTKLEDSAMYFCASSRDKADIGSPLHFGNGTRLTVT.

The V and J genes are TRBV24-1 and TRBJ2-5; TRBD2 agrees at 9 bases. Trimming at V came to 2 bases and at J to 3 bases, leaving 6 bases not matched to a gene. The length of the CDR3 is 16 residues. In germline, CDR1 is KGHDR, CDR2 SFDVKD. This CDR3 reads CATSDSRAGGEETQYF. DNA for the CDR3: TGTGCCACCAGTGATTCACGAGCGGGGGGCGAAGAGACCCAGTACTTC.

J is TRBJ2-4 and V is TRBV20-1; D unresolved. The germline V gene has CDR1 DFQATT and CDR2 SNEGSKA (reference sequence). V was cut by 0 bases and J by 1 base, with 4 bases left in between. This CDR3 spans 13 amino acids. The CDR3 is CSARDRAKNIQYF. CDR3 bases: TGCAGTGCTAGAGACAGGGCCAAAAACATTCAGTACTTC.

The chain recombines TRBV7-6 with TRBJ2-5; 9 positions agree with TRBD2. V shed 6 bases and J 5 bases; nucleotides not matched to a gene: 10. The CDR3 has 15 residues. CDR1 and CDR2 from the germline V gene are SGHVS and FNYEAQ. DNA for the CDR3: TGTGCCAGCAGAGAGAGCTTAGCGGGGGATGAGACCCAGTACTTC. Its translation is CASRESLAGDETQYF. Full variable domain (rest looked up from reference TRBV7-6 and TRBJ2-5): GAGVSQSPRYKVTKRGQDVALRCDPISGHVSLYWYRQALGQGPEFLTYFNYEAQQDKSGLPNDRFSAERPEGSISTLTIQRTEQRDSAMYRCASRESLAGDETQYFGPGTRLLVL.

This chain links TRBV4-2 with TRBJ2-1; no clear D gene. From germline, CDR1 is LGHNA and CDR2 YNFKEQ. There are 16 residues in the CDR3. V was trimmed by 1 base and J by 1 base, leaving 11 bases between them. The CDR3 sequence is CASSQGELGSYNEQFF. CDR3 nucleotide sequence: TGTGCCAGCAGCCAAGGCGAGCTGGGGTCCTACAATGAGCAGTTCTTC.

This clonotype was recorded only once. This sequence joins TRBV7-9 and TRBJ2-5, with D perhaps matching TRBD2 (6 bases). The CDR3 is made up of 15 amino acids. The V gene's germline CDR1 is SEHNR and CDR2 FQNEAQ (reference sequence). Between the trimmed V and J ends, which lost 3 bases and 5 bases, there was a span of 16 bases. In nucleotides, the CDR3 is TGTGCCAGCAGCTTTGGGGGGAACCACTGGGAGACCCAGTACTTC. Translation: CASSFGGNHWETQYF. The whole variable domain, remainder taken from reference TRBV7-9 and TRBJ2-5, is DTGVSQNPRHKITKRGQNVTFRCDPISEHNRLYWYRQTLGQGPEFLTYFQNEAQLEKSRLLSDRFSAERPKGSFSTLEIQRTEQGDSAMYLCASSFGGNHWETQYFGPGTRLLVL.

This chain uses TRBV19 with TRBJ1-1; D perhaps matches TRBD1 (5 bases). Germline V gives CDR1 LNHDA, CDR2 SQIVND (reference sequence). V was shortened by 1 base and J by 6 bases, with 9 bases between the two germline ends. The CDR3 consists of 13 residues. The CDR3 coding sequence is TGTGCCAGTAGTATAGCCCCCAGGGCTGAAGCTTTCTTT. This gives the protein CASSIAPRAEAFF.

The J gene is TRBJ1-5, the V gene TRBV28, with D possibly TRBD1 on 6 matching bases. This CDR3 has 15 amino acids. Germline V gene lookup returns CDR1 MDHEN and CDR2 SYDVKM. The V and J ends lost 6 bases and 2 bases respectively, with 14 bases between them. This CDR3 is CASSHRGGGNQPQHF. In DNA, the CDR3 is TGTGCCAGCAGCCACCGTGGGGGCGGCAATCAGCCCCAGCATTTT.

The chain links TRBV6-2 or TRBV6-3 to TRBJ2-5; D remains unclear. Germline values: CDR1 MNHEY, CDR2 SVGEGT. V shed 6 bases and J shed 2 bases, with 10 bases lying between them. CDR3 length equals 13 residues. The CDR3 loop reads CASREWVQETQYF. The CDR3 nucleotides are TGTGCCAGCAGGGAATGGGTTCAAGAGACCCAGTACTTC.

This chain joins TRBV29-1 and TRBJ1-4; the D gene is possibly TRBD1 (6 bases). CDR3 length equals 15 residues. V shed 7 bases and J shed 5 bases, with 20 bases lying between them. From germline, CDR1 is SQVTM and CDR2 ANQGSEA. CDR3 in DNA: TGCAGCGGCCAGACCTCAGGGGCGACAAATGAAAAACTGTTTTTT. This encodes CSGQTSGATNEKLFF.

The V and J genes are TRBV20-1 and TRBJ1-1; no definite D call. CDR3 length: 11 amino acids. Germline CDR1 reads DFQATT; CDR2 reads SNEGSKA (reference sequence). V was shortened by 0 bases and J by 10 bases, with 9 bases between the two germline ends. The CDR3 region is CSARDGRGAFF. For the CDR3, the DNA is TGCAGTGCTAGAGATGGGCGGGGAGCTTTCTTT.

This sequence joins TRBV30 and TRBJ2-1, with TRBD1 matching 10 bases. Germline CDR1 reads GTSNPN; CDR2 reads SVGIG (reference sequence). V was pared by 6 bases and J by 6 bases, with 8 bases of the junction left unmatched. The CDR3 has 14 residues. The CDR3 protein is CACVTGGSGNEQFF. The CDR3 DNA reads as TGTGCCTGTGTGACAGGGGGCTCGGGCAATGAGCAGTTCTTC.

The genes are TRBV7-9 and TRBJ2-1; D may match TRBD1 or TRBD2 (6 bases each). Germline lookup yields CDR1 SEHNR and CDR2 FQNEAQ (reference sequence). V lost 1 base, J lost 10 bases, and 11 bases lay in between. The CDR3 totals 13 residues. The CDR3 DNA follows: TGTGCCAGCAGCTTAGAGCGCGGGACAGAGCAGTTCTTC. This codes for CASSLERGTEQFF.

V is TRBV2 and J is TRBJ1-1; D might be TRBD1 (5 bases). The CDR3 is 14 amino acids. Deletions cut 3 bases from V and 11 bases from J, with 19 bases between. In germline, CDR1 is SNHLY, CDR2 FYNNEI. The CDR3 here is CASSETDTISGAFF. The CDR3 DNA reads as TGTGCCAGCAGTGAGACAGATACGATCTCTGGGGCTTTCTTT.

The chain has TRBV19 and TRBJ2-3, with 7 bases lining up with TRBD1. CDR1 is LNHDA, CDR2 SQIVND, per germline (reference sequence). The CDR3 contains 15 residues. Trimming at V came to 4 bases and at J to 4 bases, leaving 8 bases not matched to a gene. The CDR3 here is CASSSQGGYPDTQYF. In DNA form, the CDR3 reads TGTGCCAGTAGTAGTCAAGGGGGCTACCCAGATACGCAGTATTTT.

The V gene is TRBV7-6, the J gene TRBJ2-7, with a tentative D call TRBD2 (5 bases). There are 13 residues in the CDR3. Trimming removed 6 bases from V and 5 bases from J, with 14 bases in between. CDR1 and CDR2 from the germline V gene are SGHVS and FNYEAQ. CDR3 sequence: CASRHLASHEQYF. The CDR3 DNA reads as TGTGCCAGCAGGCACCTAGCTTCCCACGAGCAGTACTTC.

The chain carries TRBV2 and TRBJ2-7; D perhaps matches TRBD1 (5 bases). Germline V gene data show CDR1 as SNHLY and CDR2 as FYNNEI. V gave up 0 bases and J gave up 3 bases, with 12 bases separating them. The CDR3 runs to 15 residues. The CDR3 DNA is TGTGCCAGCAGTGAAGCGTCGCAGGGTATCTACGAGCAGTACTTC. This encodes CASSEASQGIYEQYF. Variable domain in full (rest from reference TRBV2 and TRBJ2-7): EPEVTQTPSHQVTQMGQEVILRCVPISNHLYFYWYRQILGQKVEFLVSFYNNEISEKSEIFDDQFSVERPDGSNFTLKIRSTKLEDSAMYFCASSEASQGIYEQYFGPGTRLTVT.

This chain connects TRBV12-3 or TRBV12-4 to TRBJ1-5; D gene ambiguous. Trimming removed 5 bases at V and 0 bases at J, with 11 bases between. The CDR3 length is 15 residues. The CDR3 nucleotides are TGTGCCAGCAGTCCCGGGGTCGATAGCAATCAGCCCCAGCATTTT. Translated: CASSPGVDSNQPQHF.

The V and J genes are TRBV27 and TRBJ2-5, with 10 bases identical to TRBD2. Germline V gene sequence: CDR1 MNHEY, CDR2 SMNVEV (reference sequence). With V trimmed by 2 bases and J by 0 bases, 3 bases remained unmatched. The CDR3 is 16 amino acids. The CDR3 here is CASSLRAGGYQETQYF. As DNA, the CDR3 is TGTGCCAGCAGTTTAAGAGCGGGGGGGTACCAAGAGACCCAGTACTTC.